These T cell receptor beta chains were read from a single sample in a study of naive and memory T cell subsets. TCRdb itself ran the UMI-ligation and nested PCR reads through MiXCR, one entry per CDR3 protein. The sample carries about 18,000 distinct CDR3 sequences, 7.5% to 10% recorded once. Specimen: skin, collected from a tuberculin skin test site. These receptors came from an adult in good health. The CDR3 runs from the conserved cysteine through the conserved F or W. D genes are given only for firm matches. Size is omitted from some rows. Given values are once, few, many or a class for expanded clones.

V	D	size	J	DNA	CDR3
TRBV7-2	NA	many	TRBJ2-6	TGTGCCAGCAGCTCGAGGGGGGCCAACTCTGGGGCCAACGTCCTGACTTTC	CASSSRGANSGANVLTF
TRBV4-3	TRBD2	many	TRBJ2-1	TGCGCCAGCAGCCAGCGGACTAGCGGGGGTTACAATGAGCAGTTCTTC	CASSQRTSGGYNEQFF
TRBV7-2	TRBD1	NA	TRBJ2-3	TGTGCCAGCAGCCCGACAGGGCCAGATACGCAGTATTTT	CASSPTGPDTQYF
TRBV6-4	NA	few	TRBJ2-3	TGTGCCAGCAGGATCCAGGAGAGCGGGCCTTACACAGATACGCAGTATTTT	CASRIQESGPYTDTQYF
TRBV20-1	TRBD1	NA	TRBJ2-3	TGCAGTGCTAGACGACTCACTCCGCTACAGGGGACCACAGATACGCAGTATTTT	CSARRLTPLQGTTDTQYF
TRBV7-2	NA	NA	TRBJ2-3	TGTGCCAGCAGCTTAGGGCTAGCCTGGGGGGATACGCAGTATTTT	CASSLGLAWGDTQYF
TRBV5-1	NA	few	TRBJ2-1	TGCGCCAGCAGTAAAGGGGGAGCAGCCGCCTACAATGAGCAGTTCTTC	CASSKGGAAAYNEQFF
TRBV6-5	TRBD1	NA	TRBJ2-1	TGTGCCAGCAGTGGGGGACAGTGGGCTTACAATGAGCAGTTCTTC	CASSGGQWAYNEQFF
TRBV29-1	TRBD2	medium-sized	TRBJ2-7	TGCAGCGTCGGACTAGCGGGAGGAGGGTCCTACGAGCAGTACTTC	CSVGLAGGGSYEQYF
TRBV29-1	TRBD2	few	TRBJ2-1	TGCAGCGTCGCAAGAGGGACTATAGGCAATGAGCAGTTCTTC	CSVARGTIGNEQFF
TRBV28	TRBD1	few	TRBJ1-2	TGTGCCAGCAGTTTCCCTACCGGACAGGGGGCTGGTGGCTACACCTTC	CASSFPTGQGAGGYTF
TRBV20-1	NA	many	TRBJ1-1	TGCAGTGCTAGTCCGGGACTCTCCACGGCCATGAACACTGAAGCTTTCTTT	CSASPGLSTAMNTEAFF
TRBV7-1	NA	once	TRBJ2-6	TGTGCCAGCAGCTCCCGGAGCTCTGGGGCCAACGTCCTGACTTTC	CASSSRSSGANVLTF
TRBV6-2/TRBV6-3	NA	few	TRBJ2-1	TGTGCCAGCAGTTACCAATCCTACAATGAGCAGTTCTTC	CASSYQSYNEQFF
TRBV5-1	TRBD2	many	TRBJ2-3	TGCGCCAGCAGCTTGGAGAGCGGGGGGGCAAACACAGATACGCAGTATTTT	CASSLESGGANTDTQYF
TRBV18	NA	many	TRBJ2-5	TGTGCCAGCTCAGACTTCCAAGAGACCCAGTACTTC	CASSDFQETQYF
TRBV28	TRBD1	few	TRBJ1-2	TGTGCCAGCAGTTTCCCGGGACAGACATACACCTTC	CASSFPGQTYTF
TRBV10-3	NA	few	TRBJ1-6	TGTGCCATCAGAGAGGGGACCCCCGGTTCACCCCTCCACTTT	CAIREGTPGSPLHF
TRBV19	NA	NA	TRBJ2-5	TGTGCCAGTAGTCCGGAGGCTAGCGTACAAGAGACCCAGTACTTC	CASSPEASVQETQYF
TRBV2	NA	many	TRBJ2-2	TGTGCCAGCAGCCCCATGTTAGGGGCCACCGGGGAGCTGTTTTTT	CASSPMLGATGELFF
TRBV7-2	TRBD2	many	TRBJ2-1	TGTGCCAGCAGCACGTTTCCGCGGGAGAGAAATGAGCAGTTCTTC	CASSTFPRERNEQFF
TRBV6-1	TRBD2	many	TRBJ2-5	TGTGCCAGCAGTGAAGCGTGGGGACTAGCGGGACGAAGCGGGGCCCAGTACTTC	CASSEAWGLAGRSGAQYF
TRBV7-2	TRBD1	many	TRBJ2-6	TGTGCCAGCAGCAAACAGGGGTCTGGGGCCAACGTCCTGACTTTC	CASSKQGSGANVLTF
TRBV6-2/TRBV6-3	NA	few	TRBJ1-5	TGTGCCAGCAGTCCCACAAGGACGGGGGGCAGTCAGCCCCAGCATTTT	CASSPTRTGGSQPQHF
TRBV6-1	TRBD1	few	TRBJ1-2	TGTGCCAGCAGTGACGGACAGGGGTCGAACTATGGCTACACCTTC	CASSDGQGSNYGYTF
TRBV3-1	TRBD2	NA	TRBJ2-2	TGTGCCAGCAGCGAAGCCGGGACTAGCGAACCCGGGGAGCTGTTTTTT	CASSEAGTSEPGELFF
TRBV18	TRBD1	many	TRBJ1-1	TGTGCCAGCTCAAACCCTAACCGACAGGGGGGATTGACTGAAGCTTTCTTT	CASSNPNRQGGLTEAFF
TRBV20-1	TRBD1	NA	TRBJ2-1	TGCAGTGCCCCAGACAGGGGTATCCACAATGAGCAGTTCTTC	CSAPDRGIHNEQFF
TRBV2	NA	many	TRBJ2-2	TGTGCCAGCAGTGAAGCGGGGGTGTCGGCCGGGGAGCTGTTTTTT	CASSEAGVSAGELFF
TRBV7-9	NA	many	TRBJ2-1	TGTGCCAGCAGCTTATCTTTGGAGCAGTTCTTC	CASSLSLEQFF
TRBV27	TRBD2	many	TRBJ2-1	TGTGCCAGCAGTTCTACCGGGACTACCCTCAATGAGCAGTTCTTC	CASSSTGTTLNEQFF
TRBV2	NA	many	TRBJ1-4	TGTGCCAGTCTCTCCAGGGGAGATAATGAAAAACTGTTTTTT	CASLSRGDNEKLFF
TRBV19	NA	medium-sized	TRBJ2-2	TGTGCCAGTACCAAAGATTGGGGGGAGCTGTTTTTT	CASTKDWGELFF
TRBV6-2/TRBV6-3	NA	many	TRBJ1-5	TGTGCCAGCAAGGAACAAGGGGGTAGCGGTCAGCCCCAGCATTTT	CASKEQGGSGQPQHF
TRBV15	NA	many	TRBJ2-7	TGTGCCACCAGGAAACAGGGGCGGGAAACCTACGAGCAGTACTTC	CATRKQGRETYEQYF
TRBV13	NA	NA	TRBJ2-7	TGTGCCAGCAGCTTAAACCCCCCGGAGGCTGGGTACGAGCAGTACTTC	CASSLNPPEAGYEQYF
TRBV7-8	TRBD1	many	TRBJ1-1	TGTGCCAGCAGAAACGCAGGGGGCACTGAAGCTTTCTTT	CASRNAGGTEAFF
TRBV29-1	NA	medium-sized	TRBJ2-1	TGCAGCGTTGAATCGCCCGTGGCTAATGAGCAGTTCTTC	CSVESPVANEQFF
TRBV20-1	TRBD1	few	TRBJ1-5	TGCAGTGCTAGCAGGGACAGGGTTTATAGCAATCAGCCCCAGCATTTT	CSASRDRVYSNQPQHF
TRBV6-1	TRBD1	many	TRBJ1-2	TGTGCCGTCTGGGACAGGGTATTTGGCTACACCTTC	CAVWDRVFGYTF
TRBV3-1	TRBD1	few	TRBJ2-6	TGTGCCAGCAGCCAGACAGGGGTTACGGGGGCCAACGTCCTGACTTTC	CASSQTGVTGANVLTF
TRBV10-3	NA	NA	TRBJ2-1	TGTGCCATCAGTGGGTCTGGTAATGAGCAGTTCTTC	CAISGSGNEQFF
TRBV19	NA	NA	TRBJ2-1	TGTGCCAGTAGTATCACGGACAGCTACAATGAGCAGTTCTTC	CASSITDSYNEQFF
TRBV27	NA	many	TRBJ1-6	TGTGCCAGCAGTGTCACCGGGAATTCACCCCTCCACTTT	CASSVTGNSPLHF
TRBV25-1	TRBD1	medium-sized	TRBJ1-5	TGTGCCAGCAGTCAGGGGGCGCGGCAGCCCCAGCATTTT	CASSQGARQPQHF
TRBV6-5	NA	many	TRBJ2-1	TGTGCCAGCAGTCGGGCAGGGGAATACAATGAGCAGTTCTTC	CASSRAGEYNEQFF
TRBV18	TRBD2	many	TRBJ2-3	TGTGCCAGCTCGGGCCCGGGACTAGCGGGGCCTAGCACAGATACGCAGTATTTT	CASSGPGLAGPSTDTQYF
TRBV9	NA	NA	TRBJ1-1	TGTGCCAGCAGTGGTGAGACCAAGGCTAGGAACACTGAAGCTTTCTTT	CASSGETKARNTEAFF
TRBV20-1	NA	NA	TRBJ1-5	TGCAGTGCGGAGTATAAAGGGACCCAGCATTTT	CSAEYKGTQHF
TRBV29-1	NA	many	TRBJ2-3	TGCAGCGTAATGGGGTACATAAGGACAGATACGCAGTATTTT	CSVMGYIRTDTQYF
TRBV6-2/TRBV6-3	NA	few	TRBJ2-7	TGTGCCAGCAGTCCTCCGGGACCGATCTACGAGCAGTACTTC	CASSPPGPIYEQYF